This TCR beta chain was sequenced for a study of cytomegalovirus exposure and HLA in healthy donors. This CDR3 is 16 amino acids long. Germline V gives CDR1 MDHEN, CDR2 SYDVKM. V was clipped by 5 bases and J by 0 bases, with 11 bases between them. 13 Jbeta primers and 60 Vbeta primers were used for the PCR. The repertoire was sequenced with immunoSEQ multiplex PCR; TCRdb's copy has only in-frame clones and lacks some. The sample yields some 150,000 clones, roughly 80% seen once. The chain couples TRBV28 to TRBJ1-6; a possible D gene is TRBD1 (5 bases). Sequencing used PBMCs. The receptor was isolated from a man in his forties in good health and CMV-seronegative. CDR3: CASSLDRSSYNSPLHF. In DNA, the CDR3 is TGTGCCAGCAGTCTAGACAGAAGCTCCTATAATTCACCCCTCCACTTT. The full variable domain, with the rest looked up from reference TRBV28 and TRBJ1-6, is DVKVTQSSRYLVKRTGEKVFLECVQDMDHENMFWYRQDPGLGLRLIYFSYDVKMKEKGDIPEGYSVSREKKERFSLILESASTNQTSMYLCASSLDRSSYNSPLHFGNGTRLTVT.